Listed here are 27 T cell receptor beta chains from one sample, sequenced in a study of T cell responses to AZD1222 COVID-19 vaccine. Measured with immunoSEQ multiplex PCR; TCRdb has only the in-frame clones, and not every one. The sample consists of about 180,000 clones, nearly 95% of them appearing once. Sequenced here: peripheral blood, sampled 28 days after the second AZD1222 dose. The receptor source for this set is an adult who received the AZD1222 COVID-19 vaccine.

The rearrangement uses TRBV4-3 and TRBJ1-4; D is unresolved. Germline-derived CDR1 and CDR2 are LGHNA and YSLEER. This CDR3 is built from 14 residues. Trimming removed 0 bases at V and 7 bases at J, with 9 bases between. The CDR3: CASSQDGSVEKLFF. The CDR3 bases are TGCGCCAGCAGCCAAGATGGGTCGGTTGAAAAACTGTTTTTT.

The chain employs TRBV6-5 and TRBJ1-4; D is unresolved. In germline, CDR1 is MNHEY, CDR2 SVGAGI. The CDR3 totals 16 residues. Between the trimmed V and J ends, which lost 0 bases and 0 bases, there was a span of 8 bases. CDR3 coding DNA: TGTGCCAGCAGTTACTCGAGACTGCCAACTAATGAAAAACTGTTTTTT. It yields the protein CASSYSRLPTNEKLFF.

V gene TRBV29-1 combines with J gene TRBJ1-2, with 8 bases lining up with TRBD1. The CDR3 covers 13 residues. The germline V gene encodes CDR1 SQVTM and CDR2 ANQGSEA. The junction had 5 bases not matched to a gene; V was cut back by 6 bases and J by 2 bases. CDR3 coding DNA: TGCAGCGTCGACAGGGGCGCCAACTATGGCTACACCTTC. As protein: CSVDRGANYGYTF.

This chain uses TRBV27 with TRBJ2-6; 8 bases fit TRBD1. Germline CDR1 and CDR2: MNHEY and SMNVEV (reference sequence). After removal of 7 bases from V and 4 bases from J, the junction contained 6 bases not matched to a gene. This CDR3 comprises 15 residues. The CDR3 nucleotides read TGTGCCAGCAATACAGGGGGGTCGGGGGCCAACGTCCTGACTTTC. This translates into CASNTGGSGANVLTF.

The CDR3, as DNA: TGTGCCAGCAGTTACAGGGTGGGTCAGCCCCAGCATTTT. Its translation: CASSYRVGQPQHF. The rearrangement links TRBV27 to TRBJ1-5, with a possible D match to TRBD1 (6 bases). The CDR3 totals 13 residues. Germline V gene sequence: CDR1 MNHEY, CDR2 SMNVEV (reference sequence). V was cut by 4 bases and J by 6 bases, with 10 bases left in between.

This rearrangement joins TRBV30 to TRBJ2-3, with D possibly matching TRBD1 (5 bases). The CDR3 contains 12 residues. Trimming stripped 3 bases from V and 5 bases from J, with 9 bases between. Germline CDR1 reads GTSNPN; CDR2 reads SVGIG (reference sequence). The CDR3 here is CAWRGLGDTQYF. CDR3 in DNA: TGTGCCTGGAGGGGGCTTGGAGATACGCAGTATTTT.

This chain connects TRBV9 to TRBJ1-6; D remains ambiguous. Germline V gene data show CDR1 as SGDLS and CDR2 as YYNGEE. Trimming removed 0 bases at V and 4 bases at J, with 8 bases between. There are 15 residues in the CDR3. The CDR3 spells CASSVANDYNSPLHF. The CDR3, as DNA: TGTGCCAGCAGCGTAGCGAATGATTATAATTCACCCCTCCACTTT.

The CDR3 loop is CAWTPTGIYGYTF. CDR3 nucleotides: TGTGCCTGGACCCCGACAGGAATTTATGGCTACACCTTC. The gene calls are TRBV30 and TRBJ1-2, with a weak D call TRBD1 (6 bases). The V end was cut by 4 bases, the J end by 5 bases, with 14 bases between. This CDR3 is 13 amino acids long. CDR1 GTSNPN and CDR2 SVGIG come from the germline V gene (reference sequence).

The chain joins TRBV4-1 to TRBJ2-5; 7 positions agree with TRBD1. This CDR3 is 15 amino acids long. From germline, CDR1 is MGHRA and CDR2 YSYEKL. Trimming cost V 6 bases and J 3 bases; bases outside gene matches: 10. The CDR3 protein is CASRKVGGLEETQYF. As DNA, the CDR3 is TGCGCCAGCAGAAAAGTAGGGGGCCTCGAAGAGACCCAGTACTTC.

This sequence joins TRBV30 and TRBJ2-7; no firm D call. V shed 0 bases and J shed 1 base, with 7 bases lying between them. The CDR3 runs to 13 residues. From germline, CDR1 is GTSNPN and CDR2 SVGIG (reference sequence). The CDR3 reads CAWSVSGSYEQYF. CDR3 coding DNA: TGTGCCTGGAGTGTGTCCGGGTCCTACGAGCAGTACTTC.

The rearrangement links TRBV9 to TRBJ2-3; maybe TRBD2 (5 bases). V dropped 1 base and J dropped 0 bases, with 9 bases sitting between them. Germline V gene lookup returns CDR1 SGDLS and CDR2 YYNGEE. The CDR3 has 15 amino acids. CDR3 DNA sequence: TGTGCCAGCAGCGTAAACGGGGTGAGCACAGATACGCAGTATTTT. Protein sequence: CASSVNGVSTDTQYF.

This sequence joins TRBV18 and TRBJ1-1; no clear D gene. Trimming left V 6 bases short and J 4 bases short, with 12 bases between. The CDR3 length is 13 residues. Germline-derived CDR1 and CDR2 are KGHSH and LQKENI. The CDR3 loop is CASSGDFGTEAFF. CDR3 nucleotides: TGTGCCAGCTCCGGAGACTTTGGCACTGAAGCTTTCTTT.

The V and J genes are TRBV19 and TRBJ2-7; D might be TRBD2 (6 bases). The germline V gene has CDR1 LNHDA and CDR2 SQIVND (reference sequence). The V end was cut by 5 bases, the J end by 7 bases, with 18 bases between. The CDR3 is 14 residues long. The CDR3, as DNA: TGTGCCAGTAGTTCATGGATCCGGAGCGGGGAGCAGTACTTC. This sequence encodes CASSSWIRSGEQYF.

The chain uses TRBV5-4 and TRBJ1-2; D not certain. The V gene lost 0 bases and the J gene lost 8 bases, with 11 bases spanning the gap. Germline V gene lookup returns CDR1 SGHNT and CDR2 YYREEE (reference sequence). This CDR3 contains 13 residues. The CDR3 loop reads CASSLDLTSGYTF. CDR3 DNA sequence: TGTGCCAGCAGCTTGGATCTTACGAGCGGCTACACCTTC.

There are a few counts of this clone. V is TRBV9 and J is TRBJ2-5; TRBD2 might be the D (6 bases). There are 14 residues in the CDR3. The ends were cut back, 0 bases at V and 5 bases at J, with 11 bases in the middle. The germline CDR1 and CDR2 sequences are SGDLS and YYNGEE. DNA for the CDR3: TGTGCCAGCAGCGTAGGTAGCGGTCGGGAGACCCAGTACTTC. It translates to CASSVGSGRETQYF.

The chain employs TRBV11-2 and TRBJ2-3, with 9 bases aligning to TRBD1. CDR1 and CDR2 (germline): SGHAT, FQNNGV. CDR3 length equals 15 residues. Unmatched junction bases numbered 7, after V lost 4 bases and J lost 5 bases. CDR3 DNA: TGTGCCAGCAGCTCTAACAGGGGGCAGATAGATACGCAGTATTTT. Its translation is CASSSNRGQIDTQYF. The entire variable domain, with the rest obtained from reference TRBV11-2 and TRBJ2-3, is as follows: EAGVAQSPRYKIIEKRQSVAFWCNPISGHATLYWYQQILGQGPKLLIQFQNNGVVDDSQLPKDRFSAERLKGVDSTLKIQPAKLEDSAVYLCASSSNRGQIDTQYFGPGTRLTVL.

This clone was picked up a small number of times. CDR3 sequence reads: CASSLAHAGEKLFF. CDR3 DNA sequence: TGTGCCAGCAGCTTGGCACACGCGGGGGAAAAACTGTTTTTT. This rearrangement joins TRBV5-6 to TRBJ1-4; no clear D. This CDR3 spans 14 amino acids. Germline V gene lookup returns CDR1 SGHDT and CDR2 YYEEEE. The V end was cut by 0 bases, the J end by 8 bases, with 11 bases between.

The gene calls are TRBV9 and TRBJ1-4; 9 bases are a match to TRBD1. The germline V gene has CDR1 SGDLS and CDR2 YYNGEE. The V segment lost 0 bases and the J segment 8 bases; nucleotides outside the gene matches: 5. The length of the CDR3 is 15 residues. CDR3 region: CASSVGGTGSEKLFF. For the CDR3, the DNA is TGTGCCAGCAGCGTAGGAGGGACAGGGAGCGAAAAACTGTTTTTT.

The genes are TRBV4-3 and TRBJ2-4; the D gene could be TRBD1 or TRBD2 (6 bases each). Germline lookup yields CDR1 LGHNA and CDR2 YSLEER. The CDR3 is 16 amino acids. Trimming pared 3 bases from V and 0 bases from J, leaving 12 bases between. CDR3 bases: TGCGCCAGCAGCCAGGGGGGCATACTAGCCAAAAACATTCAGTACTTC. This gives the protein CASSQGGILAKNIQYF.

The chain couples TRBV2 to TRBJ1-2; D remains ambiguous. CDR1 SNHLY and CDR2 FYNNEI come from the germline V gene. Between the trimmed V and J ends, which lost 6 bases and 8 bases, there was a span of 19 bases. The CDR3 runs 14 residues. The CDR3 loop reads CASRREGRIGGYTF. CDR3 sequence (DNA): TGTGCCAGCAGGCGTGAAGGGAGGATAGGAGGCTACACCTTC.

The rearrangement uses TRBV2 and TRBJ2-2; 12 bases fit TRBD1. J gave up 7 bases and V 7 bases, and 7 bases lay outside the gene matches. The CDR3 contains 15 residues. The germline gives CDR1 SNHLY, CDR2 FYNNEI. The CDR3 protein is CASKPGQGAGGELFF. CDR3 coding DNA: TGTGCCAGCAAACCGGGACAGGGGGCCGGCGGGGAGCTGTTTTTT.

This clone was counted a few times. V and J are TRBV6-5 and TRBJ1-2; the match to TRBD1 covers 7 bases. The CDR3 is 13 residues long. The germline CDR1 and CDR2 sequences are MNHEY and SVGAGI. The ends lost 7 bases at V and 3 bases at J; junction bases unmatched: 5. In DNA form, the CDR3 reads TGTGCCAGCACCCGGGACAGCGACTATGGCTACACCTTC. Translating gives CASTRDSDYGYTF.

This rearrangement joins TRBV19 to TRBJ1-6, with D possibly matching TRBD1 (6 bases). Deletions cut 7 bases from V and 8 bases from J, with 21 bases between. CDR1 and CDR2 (germline): LNHDA, SQIVND (reference sequence). This CDR3 contains 16 residues. CDR3 residues: CASNPLGQSGDSPLHF. The DNA of the CDR3 is TGTGCCAGTAACCCCTTAGGACAGTCGGGAGATTCACCCCTCCACTTT.

The V gene is TRBV5-8, the J gene TRBJ1-1; weak D call: TRBD1 (5 bases). V was shortened by 5 bases and J by 4 bases, with 15 bases between the two germline ends. Germline V gene lookup returns CDR1 SGHTS and CDR2 YDEGEE. CDR3 length: 14 residues. CDR3 nucleotides: TGTGCCAGCAGTCGGGGGTCGACGGGCACTGAAGCTTTCTTT. Translation: CASSRGSTGTEAFF.

This clone was observed a single time. The chain recombines TRBV5-3 with TRBJ2-2, with TRBD1 matching over 7 bases. TRBV5-3 is an ORF, with its function uncertain. V lost 3 bases to trimming and J lost 1 base; unmatched junction nucleotides: 3. CDR3 length: 15 residues. CDR3 in amino acids: CARSWGQKNTGELFF. The CDR3 nucleotides read TGTGCCAGAAGCTGGGGACAGAAGAACACCGGGGAGCTGTTTTTT.

This clone was recorded once. The gene calls are TRBV3-1 (or the pseudogene TRBV3-2) and TRBJ1-5; D remains ambiguous. V was clipped by 4 bases and J by 0 bases, with 13 bases between them. Per germline, CDR1 LGHDT and CDR2 YNNKEL (reference sequence). The CDR3 runs 16 residues. As DNA, the CDR3 is TGTGCCAGCAGCCTCAGCCTTGGGGATAGCAATCAGCCCCAGCATTTT. Residues: CASSLSLGDSNQPQHF.

The rearrangement uses TRBV29-1 and TRBJ2-3; 12 bases line up with TRBD2. CDR3 size: 14 residues. Germline assignment: CDR1 SQVTM and CDR2 ANQGSEA. Trimming at V came to 8 bases and at J to 1 base, leaving 4 bases not matched to a gene. In DNA, the CDR3 is TGCAGCCCCAGACTAGCGGGGGGCACAGATACGCAGTATTTT. Translating gives CSPRLAGGTDTQYF.